This TCR beta chain was retrieved from a study of T cell responses to AZD1222 COVID-19 vaccine. Study-level points and caveats: Repertoires were collected only later (after the peak T cell response had occurred). Across spike, vaccine-associated CD4 TCRs were found, dominant at 160-218 and 743-854. Recipients of two AZD1222 doses showed rising Spike-specific TCR breadth and depth.

For this clone: Its antigen remains unknown.

Germline lookup yields CDR1 SEHNR and CDR2 FQNEAQ (reference sequence). The V segment lost 5 bases and the J segment 8 bases; nucleotides outside the gene matches: 2. This CDR3 is 12 amino acids long. Profiling relied on immunoSEQ multiplex PCR, and the TCRdb table lists in-frame clones only, not all of them. The table records about 110,000 clones, about 92% of them present only once. The sequencing here drew on peripheral blood, taken on day 0 of MenACWY control vaccination. This rearrangement joins TRBV7-9 to TRBJ1-4; 7 bases are shared with TRBD1. This TCR came from an adult in good health. The CDR3 nucleotides are TGTGCCAGCAGCCCACAGGGGGAAAAACTGTTTTTT. It codes for CASSPQGEKLFF.